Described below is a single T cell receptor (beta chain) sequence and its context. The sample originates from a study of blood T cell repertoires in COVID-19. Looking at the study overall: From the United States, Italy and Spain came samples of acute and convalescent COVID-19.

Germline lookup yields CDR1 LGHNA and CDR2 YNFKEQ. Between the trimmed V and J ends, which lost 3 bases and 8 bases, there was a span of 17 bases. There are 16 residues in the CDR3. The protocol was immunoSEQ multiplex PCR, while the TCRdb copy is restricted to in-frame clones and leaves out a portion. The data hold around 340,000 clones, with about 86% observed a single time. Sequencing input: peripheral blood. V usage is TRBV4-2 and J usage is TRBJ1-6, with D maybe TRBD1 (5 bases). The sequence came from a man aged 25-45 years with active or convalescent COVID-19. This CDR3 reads CASSQGPAPGDSPLHF. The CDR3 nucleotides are TGTGCCAGCAGCCAGGGGCCCGCACCCGGAGATTCACCCCTCCACTTT.